The clone carrying this TCR beta chain was detected a few times. The antigen is not known. Read coverage stops 3 residues before the CDR3 terminus; the germline J gene supplies the remainder. V lost 5 bases to trimming and J lost 2 bases, with 19 bases between them. The germline V gene encodes CDR1 LNHDA and CDR2 SQIVND (reference sequence). The length of the CDR3 is 17 residues. Sequencing input was equivalent genomic DNA from CVID and controls. The table came from immunoSEQ multiplex PCR; TCRdb's copy has only in-frame clones and leaves some out. The data show tens of thousands of clones, with none appearing a single time. This specimen comes from a study of T cell clonality in common variable immunodeficiency. Study-level findings and limits: Compared with healthy controls, CVID subjects showed increased TCRbeta clonality, mostly in about a third. Fewer deletions and N-nucleotide insertions were reportedly seen in common variable immunodeficiency TCR beta sequences.

Of CVID subjects, roughly 15 were female and about 28 male, mean age approximately 40. The sample comprised peripheral blood mononuclear cells. The chain couples TRBV19 to TRBJ2-1; possible D gene TRBD2, 5 bases. This TCR came from a human donor with common variable immunodeficiency. CDR3 sequence reads: CASSPLPGSEAYNEQFF. CDR3 bases read: TGTGCCAGTAGTCCTCTCCCGGGGTCGGAGGCCTACAATGAG.